This entry concerns a single T cell receptor beta chain. Its specificity is unknown. The data were taken from a study of Tregs in tolerant kidney transplant recipients. Study-wide results and limits: No direct test of biological reproducibility was done here.

Measured with immunoSEQ multiplex PCR; TCRdb has only the in-frame clones, and not every one. The data show around 74,000 clones, approximately 98% seen once. CDR3 length equals 11 residues. Deletions cut 7 bases from V and 4 bases from J, with 8 bases between. Germline V gene data show CDR1 as SGHNT and CDR2 as YYREEE (reference sequence). The sequences come from CD4+ T cells from blood, collected before the transplant. The sequence was collected from a human donor who received a combined kidney and bone marrow transplant. This sequence joins TRBV5-4 and TRBJ2-5; tentatively, D is TRBD1 (5 bases). The chain's CDR3 is CASGRGETQYF. The CDR3 DNA reads as TGTGCCAGCGGAAGGGGAGAGACCCAGTACTTC. Together with reference TRBV5-4 and TRBJ2-5, the CDR3 gives the full variable domain: ETGVTQSPTHLIKTRGQQVTLRCSSQSGHNTVSWYQQALGQGPQFIFQYYREEENGRGNFPPRFSGLQFPNYSSELNVNALELDDSALYLCASGRGETQYFGPGTRLLVL.